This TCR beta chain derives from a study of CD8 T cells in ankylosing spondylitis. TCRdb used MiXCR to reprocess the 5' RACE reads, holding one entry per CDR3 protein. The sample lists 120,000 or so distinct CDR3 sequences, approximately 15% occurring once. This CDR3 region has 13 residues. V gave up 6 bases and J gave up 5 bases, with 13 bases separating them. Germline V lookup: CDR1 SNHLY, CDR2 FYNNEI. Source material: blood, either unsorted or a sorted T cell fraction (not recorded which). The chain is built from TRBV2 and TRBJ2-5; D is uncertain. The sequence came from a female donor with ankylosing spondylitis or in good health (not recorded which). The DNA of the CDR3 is TGTGCCAGCAGACGGCAGGTTGGCGAGACCCAGTACTTC. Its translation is CASRRQVGETQYF.